A single sample is the source of the 20 T cell receptor beta chains below, sequenced in a study of beta chain features in type 1 diabetes. These receptors have no known antigen. Overall study findings and caveats: Researchers report that Type 1 diabetes patients had moderately but significantly shorter TCRB CDR3s across all four CD4+ subsets.

Sequencing targeted expressed TCRB transcripts, as all isolated RNA had been reverse transcribed. Sequenced by immunoSEQ multiplex PCR; TCRdb stores in-frame clones only, minus some. This sample carries about 300,000 clones, 13% of them seen once, and the ten largest clones take about 0.015%. The sample was naive CD4+ T cells from blood. Receptor source: a woman younger than 30 with type 1 diabetes.

The chain recombines TRBV10-3 with TRBJ1-2; a possible D gene is TRBD1 (6 bases). CDR3 size: 14 residues. Per germline, CDR1 ENHRY and CDR2 SYGVKD. V gave up 10 bases and J gave up 1 base, with 16 bases separating them. As DNA, the CDR3 is TGTGCCACTTCCCCGGACAGTGTTAACTATGGCTACACCTTC. It yields the protein CATSPDSVNYGYTF.

A few counts support this clone. The rearrangement uses TRBV19 and TRBJ2-1, with a possible D match to TRBD1 (6 bases). The CDR3 length is 15 residues. Per the germline V gene, CDR1 is LNHDA and CDR2 is SQIVND (reference sequence). V gave up 4 bases and J gave up 5 bases, with 15 bases separating them. The CDR3 coding sequence is TGTGCCAGTAGTAAGACAGGTTATGTGGACAATGAGCAGTTCTTC. Its translation is CASSKTGYVDNEQFF.

This chain links TRBV5-4 with TRBJ2-7; 9 bases fit TRBD1. Germline assignment: CDR1 SGHNT and CDR2 YYREEE (reference sequence). With V trimmed by 7 bases and J by 5 bases, 13 bases remained unmatched. This CDR3 is 15 amino acids long. The CDR3 reads CASGQAPTGGDEQYF. CDR3 sequence (DNA): TGTGCCAGCGGCCAGGCTCCTACAGGGGGCGACGAGCAGTACTTC. Full variable domain (remainder filled in from reference TRBV5-4 and TRBJ2-7): ETGVTQSPTHLIKTRGQQVTLRCSSQSGHNTVSWYQQALGQGPQFIFQYYREEENGRGNFPPRFSGLQFPNYSSELNVNALELDDSALYLCASGQAPTGGDEQYFGPGTRLTVT.

V gene TRBV19 combines with J gene TRBJ2-3; 11 bases map to TRBD2. The CDR3 length is 15 residues. Germline lookup yields CDR1 LNHDA and CDR2 SQIVND (reference sequence). Trimming at V came to 4 bases and at J to 4 bases, leaving 4 bases not matched to a gene. The CDR3, as DNA: TGTGCCAGTAGTACAATAGCGGGAGGGCCAGATACGCAGTATTTT. As protein: CASSTIAGGPDTQYF.

This clone occurred a few times. The chain combines TRBV14 with TRBJ2-7; no clear D. Germline lookup yields CDR1 SGHDN and CDR2 FVKESK. With 0 bases removed from V and 4 bases from J, the gap between germline ends came to 10 bases. There are 14 residues in the CDR3. The CDR3 region is CASSQESARYEQYF. In nucleotides, the CDR3 is TGTGCCAGCAGCCAAGAAAGCGCTAGGTACGAGCAGTACTTC. The variable domain in full, completed from reference TRBV14 and TRBJ2-7, reads EAGVTQFPSHSVIEKGQTVTLRCDPISGHDNLYWYRRVMGKEIKFLLHFVKESKQDESGMPNNRFLAERTGGTYSTLKVQPAELEDSGVYFCASSQESARYEQYFGPGTRLTVT.

Only a few counts were recorded for this clone. This chain connects TRBV9 to TRBJ2-1, with TRBD2 matching 10 bases. Germline V gives CDR1 SGDLS, CDR2 YYNGEE. The CDR3 has 16 amino acids. J gave up 8 bases and V 3 bases, and 11 bases lay outside the gene matches. The CDR3 nucleotides are TGTGCCAGCAGCGATCCCCTAGCGGGAGTTAGCGATGAGCAGTTCTTC. Translating it yields CASSDPLAGVSDEQFF.

This clone came up a few times. V is TRBV28 and J is TRBJ1-5, with 9 bases fitting TRBD1. Germline V gene sequence: CDR1 MDHEN, CDR2 SYDVKM. V trimming: 5 bases; J trimming: 7 bases; junction bases outside the gene matches: 9. The CDR3 covers 15 residues. For the CDR3, the DNA is TGTGCCAGCAGTCCCCGACAGGGGGTAGGACAGCCCCAGCATTTT. This encodes CASSPRQGVGQPQHF. Together with reference TRBV28 and TRBJ1-5, the CDR3 gives the full variable domain: DVKVTQSSRYLVKRTGEKVFLECVQDMDHENMFWYRQDPGLGLRLIYFSYDVKMKEKGDIPEGYSVSREKKERFSLILESASTNQTSMYLCASSPRQGVGQPQHFGDGTRLSIL.

V usage is TRBV7-2 and J usage is TRBJ1-2; 9 nucleotides align to TRBD1. V lost 1 base to trimming and J lost 7 bases; unmatched junction nucleotides: 7. Germline V gene sequence: CDR1 SGHTA, CDR2 FQGNSA. The CDR3 covers 15 residues. The CDR3 is CASSLGGQGLGGYTF. Here the CDR3 DNA reads TGTGCCAGCAGCTTAGGGGGACAGGGTCTGGGTGGCTACACCTTC.

The chain employs TRBV11-3 and TRBJ2-7; D is possibly TRBD1 (7 bases). The CDR3 runs to 14 residues. V dropped 3 bases and J dropped 2 bases, with 11 bases sitting between them. Germline loops: CDR1 SGHNT, CDR2 YENEEA. The CDR3 nucleotides are TGTGCCAGCAGCTTTCAGGGGGGTACCTACGAGCAGTACGTC. Residues: CASSFQGGTYEQYV.

This clone has just one count. This rearrangement joins TRBV6-5 to TRBJ1-2; D is possibly TRBD1 (6 bases). The V end was cut by 0 bases, the J end by 0 bases, with 11 bases between. In germline, CDR1 is MNHEY, CDR2 SVGAGI. The length of the CDR3 is 16 residues. The CDR3 bases are TGTGCCAGCAGTTACTCAGCAGGGGAAGCTAACTATGGCTACACCTTC. This sequence encodes CASSYSAGEANYGYTF.

The chain employs TRBV9 and TRBJ2-5, with TRBD2 matching 11 bases. V shed 7 bases and J 2 bases; nucleotides not matched to a gene: 22. Germline V CDR1 and CDR2: SGDLS, YYNGEE. This CDR3 contains 20 residues. Here the CDR3 DNA reads TGTGCCAGCCGGGACACCCCACGACTAGCGGGAAGGGGGAAACAAGAGACCCAGTACTTC. Its protein is CASRDTPRLAGRGKQETQYF.

Concerning this clone: At the DNA level, this CDR3 is encoded by other sequences in the same sample as well. The chain recombines TRBV7-9 with TRBJ2-3; 7 bases are a match to TRBD2. V shed 3 bases and J 1 base; nucleotides not matched to a gene: 4. Germline-derived CDR1 and CDR2 are SEHNR and FQNEAQ (reference sequence). This CDR3 contains 15 residues. The CDR3 sequence is CASSLGLAGTDTQYF. In DNA, the CDR3 is TGTGCCAGCAGCTTGGGGCTAGCGGGCACAGATACGCAGTATTTT.

The rearrangement uses TRBV29-1 and TRBJ1-1; 10 positions match TRBD1. V dropped 2 bases and J dropped 1; count of bases not matched to a gene: 10. The germline CDR1 and CDR2 sequences are SQVTM and ANQGSEA. This CDR3 spans 17 amino acids. CDR3 bases: TGCAGCGTTGAAAGACGGGGACAGGGGCGAGGGAACACTGAAGCTTTCTTT. Translating gives CSVERRGQGRGNTEAFF.

This clone was counted between two and nine times. V usage is TRBV27 and J usage is TRBJ2-1, with 15 bases matching TRBD2. This CDR3 comprises 16 residues. J gave up 8 bases and V 4 bases, and 6 bases lay outside the gene matches. Germline CDR1 is MNHEY and CDR2 is SMNVEV (reference sequence). In DNA form, the CDR3 reads TGTGCCAGCAGTTCGGCCGGGACTAGCGGGAGGTATGAGCAGTTCTTC. It is translated as CASSSAGTSGRYEQFF.

In its sample, this clone was seen a few times. V usage is TRBV6-5 and J usage is TRBJ1-1; unclear D gene. V was trimmed by 9 bases and J by 1 base, leaving 6 bases between them. This CDR3 is 11 amino acids long. Germline V gene lookup returns CDR1 MNHEY and CDR2 SVGAGI. In nucleotides, the CDR3 is TGTGCCAGTACGGGGAACACTGAAGCTTTCTTT. Translated: CASTGNTEAFF.

There are a few counts of this clone. The rearrangement links TRBV5-1 to TRBJ2-1; the match to TRBD2 covers 7 bases. Germline CDR1 and CDR2: SGHRS and YFSETQ. CDR3 length: 18 residues. V shed 3 bases and J 6 bases; nucleotides not matched to a gene: 18. The CDR3 DNA is TGCGCCAGCAGCTCCAACCCCCCGGGACTAAATATTCCCAATGAGCAGTTCTTC. This encodes CASSSNPPGLNIPNEQFF.

This clone was picked up a small number of times. The gene calls are TRBV20-1 and TRBJ1-1; D gene ambiguous. CDR1 is DFQATT, CDR2 SNEGSKA, per germline (reference sequence). The V end was cut by 1 base, the J end by 7 bases, with 4 bases between. This CDR3 contains 10 residues. CDR3 coding DNA: TGCAGTGCTAGAGTAGTTGAAGCTTTCTTT. It codes for CSARVVEAFF.

The genes are TRBV20-1 and TRBJ2-5; D ambiguous. V gave up 7 bases and J gave up 2 bases, with 8 bases separating them. This CDR3 has 11 amino acids. Germline assignment: CDR1 DFQATT and CDR2 SNEGSKA (reference sequence). DNA for the CDR3: TGCAGTGGTTTACAGCAAGAGACCCAGTACTTC. The encoded protein is CSGLQQETQYF.

As DNA, the CDR3 is TGTGCCAGTAGTATTACAGGGGTTAGTGAAGCTTTCTTT. Amino acid sequence: CASSITGVSEAFF. The chain joins TRBV19 to TRBJ1-1, with TRBD1 matching 7 bases. V was clipped by 3 bases and J by 7 bases; unmatched bases: 5. This CDR3 contains 13 residues. CDR1 LNHDA and CDR2 SQIVND come from the germline V gene (reference sequence).

This clone was observed a few times. The rearrangement joins TRBV4-1 to TRBJ1-2; 7 bases map to TRBD1. From germline, CDR1 is MGHRA and CDR2 YSYEKL. Trimming at V came to 0 bases and at J to 2 bases, leaving 12 bases not matched to a gene. The CDR3 spans 18 residues. CDR3 coding DNA: TGCGCCAGCAGCCAAGATAGGACAGGAGAATCCCTCAACTATGGCTACACCTTC. Its protein product is CASSQDRTGESLNYGYTF.